This TCR beta chain was sequenced during a study of sequential checkpoint blockade in melanoma. Treatment: randomized to nivolumab then ipilimumab (arm A) or the reverse (arm B). V was pared by 5 bases and J by 9 bases, with 18 bases of the junction left unmatched. The CDR3 has 17 residues. CDR1 is SGHTA, CDR2 FQGTGA, per germline. Some clones are missing from TCRdb's copy, which holds only in-frame ones; the method was immunoSEQ multiplex PCR. The repertoire consists of about 20,000 clones, with 65% to 90% occurring once and the leading ten covering over 50%. The sequence came from a human donor with melanoma. V usage is TRBV7-3 and J usage is TRBJ2-1; TRBD2 agrees at 8 bases. The sequenced sample was CD8+ T cells sorted from blood (inferred from file names), obtained from a patient given nivolumab and ipilimumab in sequence. Here the CDR3 DNA reads TGTGCCAGCAGCCCATTCTCTGCGGGGGGCACTGGGGGTGAGCAGTTCTTC. This encodes CASSPFSAGGTGGEQFF.